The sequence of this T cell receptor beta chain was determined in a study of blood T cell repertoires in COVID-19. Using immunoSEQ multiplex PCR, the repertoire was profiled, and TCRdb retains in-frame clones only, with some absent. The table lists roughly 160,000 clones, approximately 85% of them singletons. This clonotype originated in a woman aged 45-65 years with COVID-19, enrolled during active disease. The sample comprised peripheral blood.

CDR3 DNA sequence: TGTGCCAGCAGTTTAGCCTCCCAAGAGACCCAGTACTTC. Protein: CASSLASQETQYF. The genes are TRBV12-3 or TRBV12-4 and TRBJ2-5; D remains unclear. The CDR3 is made up of 13 amino acids. V was pared by 0 bases and J by 1 base, with 3 bases between.